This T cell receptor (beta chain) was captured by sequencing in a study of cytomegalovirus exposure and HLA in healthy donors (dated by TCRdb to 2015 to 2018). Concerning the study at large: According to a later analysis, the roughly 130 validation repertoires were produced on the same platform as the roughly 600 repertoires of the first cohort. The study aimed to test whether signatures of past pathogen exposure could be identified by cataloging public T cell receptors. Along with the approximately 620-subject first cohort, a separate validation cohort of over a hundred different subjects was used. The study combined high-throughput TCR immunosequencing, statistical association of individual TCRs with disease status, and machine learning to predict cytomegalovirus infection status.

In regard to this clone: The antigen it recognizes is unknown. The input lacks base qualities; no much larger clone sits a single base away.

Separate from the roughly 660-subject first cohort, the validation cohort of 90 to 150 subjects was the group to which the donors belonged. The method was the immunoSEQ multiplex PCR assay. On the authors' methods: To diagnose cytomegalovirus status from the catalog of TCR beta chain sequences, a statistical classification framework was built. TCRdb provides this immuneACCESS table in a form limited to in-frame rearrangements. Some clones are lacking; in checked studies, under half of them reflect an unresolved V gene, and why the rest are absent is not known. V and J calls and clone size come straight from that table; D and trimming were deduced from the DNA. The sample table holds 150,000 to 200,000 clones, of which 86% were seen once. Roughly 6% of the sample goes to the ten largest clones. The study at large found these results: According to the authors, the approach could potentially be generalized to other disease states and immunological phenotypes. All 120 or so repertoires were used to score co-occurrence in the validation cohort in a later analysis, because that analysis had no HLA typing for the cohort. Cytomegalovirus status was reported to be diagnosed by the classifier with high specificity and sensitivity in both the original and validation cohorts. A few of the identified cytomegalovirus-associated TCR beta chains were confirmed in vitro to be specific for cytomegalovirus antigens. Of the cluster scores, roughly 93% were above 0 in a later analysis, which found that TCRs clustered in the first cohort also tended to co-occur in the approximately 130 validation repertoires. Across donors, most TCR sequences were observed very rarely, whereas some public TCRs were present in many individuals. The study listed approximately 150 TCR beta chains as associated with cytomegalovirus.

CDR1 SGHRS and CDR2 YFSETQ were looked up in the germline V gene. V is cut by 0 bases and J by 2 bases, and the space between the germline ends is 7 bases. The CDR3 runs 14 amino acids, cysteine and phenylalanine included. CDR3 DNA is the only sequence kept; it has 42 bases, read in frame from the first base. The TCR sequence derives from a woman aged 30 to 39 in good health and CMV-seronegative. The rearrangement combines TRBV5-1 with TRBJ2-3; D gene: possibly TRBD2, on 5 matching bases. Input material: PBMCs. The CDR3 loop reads CASSLGGITDTQYF. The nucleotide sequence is TGCGCCAGCAGCTTGGGAGGGATCACAGATACGCAGTATTTT.